These 24 T cell receptor beta chains were all obtained from the same sample, sequenced in a study of long-term antiretroviral therapy in people with HIV (dated by TCRdb to between 2021 and 2023). The immunoSEQ hsTCRB v3.0 assay was used at survey level resolution to sequence the TRB variable region. TCRdb carries this immuneACCESS record with in-frame sequences only. Its versions omit some clonotypes, under half of them owing to an unresolved V gene in the studies checked, with the rest unexplained. The sample table contains 11,000 to 15,000 clones; only one count was recorded for 80% of them. The leading ten clones occupy around 13% of the sample. The sample here was unsorted PBMCs, taken 3.2 years before starting antiretroviral therapy. Receptors were obtained from a man in his forties or fifties with HIV.

This chain links TRBV19 with TRBJ2-1; 11 bases fit TRBD2. There are 17 residues in the CDR3. Germline trimming cut 4 bases from V and 0 bases from J; bases unmatched to any gene: 5. Germline assignment: CDR1 LNHDA and CDR2 SQIVND (reference sequence). The CDR3 DNA reads TGTGCCAGTAGTACCGGGACTAGCGGTAGCTCCTACAATGAGCAGTTCTTC. Its translation is CASSTGTSGSSYNEQFF.

The rearrangement joins TRBV27 to TRBJ1-2; no definite D call. V was shortened by 3 bases and J by 0 bases, with 11 bases between the two germline ends. From germline, CDR1 is MNHEY and CDR2 SMNVEV (reference sequence). The CDR3 contains 15 residues. CDR3 amino acids: CASSLSGSANYGYTF. CDR3 bases: TGTGCCAGCAGTTTGAGTGGGTCAGCTAACTATGGCTACACCTTC.

The rearrangement joins TRBV18 to TRBJ1-1; no firm D call. Trimming removed 3 bases from V and 1 base from J, with 6 bases in between. This CDR3 has 13 amino acids. Germline V CDR1 and CDR2: KGHSH, LQKENI. CDR3 residues: CASSPSTNTEAFF. The CDR3 bases are TGTGCCAGCTCACCGTCAACGAACACTGAAGCTTTCTTT.

This clone was seen a handful of times. The chain links TRBV9 to TRBJ2-7; tentative D call: TRBD2 (5 bases). The CDR3 spans 14 residues. Germline assignment: CDR1 SGDLS and CDR2 YYNGEE. V was trimmed by 0 bases and J by 2 bases, leaving 9 bases between them. The CDR3 bases are TGTGCCAGCAGCGTAGCTGAGGGAACCTACGAGCAGTACTTC. This sequence encodes CASSVAEGTYEQYF.

This sequence joins TRBV14 and TRBJ2-3; weak D call: TRBD1 (5 bases). Germline CDR1 SGHDN, CDR2 FVKESK. CDR3 length: 17 amino acids. The germline V and J ends were trimmed by 4 bases and 2 bases, with 19 bases remaining between them. The DNA for the CDR3 is TGTGCCAGCAGCCCTTACACCTCCTTGGGGCCCACAGATACGCAGTATTTT. Translation gives CASSPYTSLGPTDTQYF.

The chain has TRBV7-9 and TRBJ2-5, with a weak D call TRBD2 (5 bases). Germline CDR1 and CDR2: SEHNR and FQNEAQ (reference sequence). The CDR3 length is 14 residues. The V end lost 5 bases, the J end lost 4 bases, and 14 bases lay between the germline ends. DNA for the CDR3: TGTGCCAGCAGCCCCCCACTAGTCCCAGAGACCCAGTACTTC. Residues: CASSPPLVPETQYF.

This chain connects TRBV10-1 to TRBJ2-2; the D is unclear. CDR1 and CDR2 (germline): WNHNN, SYGVQD (reference sequence). The CDR3 loop spans 14 amino acids. The chain's CDR3 is CALTHLLWTGELFF. CDR3 in DNA: TGCGCTTTGACTCACCTCTTATGGACCGGGGAGCTGTTTTTT.

This clone came up a few times. The chain joins TRBV6-1 to TRBJ1-1, with 11 bases lining up with TRBD1. The CDR3 has 16 residues. The germline V gene encodes CDR1 MNHNS and CDR2 SASEGT. V was clipped by 0 bases and J by 4 bases; unmatched bases: 4. The CDR3 bases are TGTGCCAGCAGTGAAGCAGGGGGGACAGGGGGCACTGAAGCTTTCTTT. It encodes CASSEAGGTGGTEAFF.

The rearrangement uses TRBV5-8 and TRBJ1-3; D remains unclear. Between the trimmed V and J ends, which lost 2 bases and 6 bases, there was a span of 9 bases. The germline CDR1 and CDR2 sequences are SGHTS and YDEGEE. The CDR3 spans 13 residues. CDR3 amino acids: CASSFSNPNTIYF. CDR3 in DNA: TGTGCCAGCAGCTTCTCAAACCCAAACACCATATATTTT.

The CDR3 DNA reads as TGTGCCAGCAGCTTAGATCTAGCTCCCAATGAGCAGTTCTTC. It encodes CASSLDLAPNEQFF. The chain combines TRBV7-8 with TRBJ2-1; possibly TRBD2 for D (5 bases). Trimming removed 1 base from V and 6 bases from J, with 10 bases in between. The CDR3 runs to 14 residues. CDR1 is SGHVS and CDR2 is FQNEAQ in the germline V gene.

CDR3 sequence reads: CATSRGGDRIYGYTF. In DNA, the CDR3 is TGTGCCACCAGCAGAGGGGGGGACAGAATCTATGGCTACACCTTC. The chain employs TRBV15 and TRBJ1-2; 7 bases line up with TRBD1. Germline values: CDR1 LNHNV, CDR2 YYDKDF (reference sequence). Trimming at V came to 1 base and at J to 4 bases, leaving 6 bases not matched to a gene. This CDR3 is built from 15 residues.

This clone came up a few times. The rearrangement links TRBV7-9 to TRBJ2-2; D might be TRBD2 (6 bases). Germline V lookup: CDR1 SEHNR, CDR2 FQNEAQ (reference sequence). This CDR3 contains 16 residues. The germline V and J ends were trimmed by 5 bases and 5 bases, with 18 bases remaining between them. In DNA, the CDR3 is TGTGCCAGCAGCCTCTTAATCGGAGGGGATACCGGGGAGCTGTTTTTT. This codes for CASSLLIGGDTGELFF.

This clone was observed a few times. The chain employs TRBV19 and TRBJ2-1; weak D call: TRBD1 (5 bases). Trimming pared 1 base from V and 0 bases from J, leaving 13 bases between. The CDR3 is 17 residues long. Per the germline V gene, CDR1 is LNHDA and CDR2 is SQIVND (reference sequence). CDR3: CASSIGRASSSYNEQFF. The CDR3, as DNA: TGTGCCAGTAGTATAGGCAGGGCCTCGAGCTCCTACAATGAGCAGTTCTTC.

The CDR3 DNA reads as TGTGCCAGCAGCTTCCGGGACGTAGACTATGGCTACACCTTC. This codes for CASSFRDVDYGYTF. The chain couples TRBV7-9 to TRBJ1-2, with D tentatively TRBD1 (5 bases). The CDR3 extends over 14 amino acids. V lost 3 bases and J lost 3, with 11 bases in between. The germline V gene encodes CDR1 SEHNR and CDR2 FQNEAQ (reference sequence).

The sample holds one count of this clone. The chain is built from TRBV9 and TRBJ1-1; maybe TRBD1 (6 bases). Germline V gene data show CDR1 as SGDLS and CDR2 as YYNGEE. Trimming left V 3 bases short and J 0 bases short, with 12 bases between. This CDR3 contains 15 residues. The CDR3 reads CASSARDTLNTEAFF. CDR3 bases: TGTGCCAGCAGCGCCCGGGACACCTTGAACACTGAAGCTTTCTTT. The full variable domain, completed using reference TRBV9 and TRBJ1-1, is DSGVTQTPKHLITATGQRVTLRCSPRSGDLSVYWYQQSLDQGLQFLIQYYNGEERAKGNILERFSAQQFPDLHSELNLSSLELGDSALYFCASSARDTLNTEAFFGQGTRLTVV.

This clone appeared once. This chain uses TRBV27 with TRBJ2-7; D is unresolved. Per germline, CDR1 MNHEY and CDR2 SMNVEV (reference sequence). The CDR3 totals 14 residues. The V end was cut by 2 bases, the J end by 0 bases, with 8 bases between. CDR3 residues: CASSLRTSSYEQYF. The DNA for the CDR3 is TGTGCCAGCAGTTTAAGGACGAGCTCCTACGAGCAGTACTTC.

This chain joins TRBV7-9 and TRBJ1-6; 7 nucleotides match TRBD1. This CDR3 is 16 amino acids long. CDR1 and CDR2 (germline): SEHNR, FQNEAQ (reference sequence). Losses at the gene ends were 6 bases for V and 0 bases for J; bases not matched to a gene: 5. CDR3 region: CASSRQGRSYNSPLHF. The CDR3 DNA reads as TGTGCCAGCAGTCGACAGGGCCGCTCCTATAATTCACCCCTCCACTTT. Full variable domain (outside the CDR3, taken from reference TRBV7-9 and TRBJ1-6): DTGVSQNPRHKITKRGQNVTFRCDPISEHNRLYWYRQTLGQGPEFLTYFQNEAQLEKSRLLSDRFSAERPKGSFSTLEIQRTEQGDSAMYLCASSRQGRSYNSPLHFGNGTRLTVT.

The genes are TRBV2 and TRBJ1-1, with D tentatively TRBD1 (6 bases). The germline gives CDR1 SNHLY, CDR2 FYNNEI. Trimming took off 2 bases at V and 0 bases at J, with 7 bases between the two ends. The CDR3 sequence is 14 residues long. In nucleotides, the CDR3 is TGTGCCAGCAGTGAAAGACAGGTGAACACTGAAGCTTTCTTT. Protein sequence: CASSERQVNTEAFF.

The CDR3 DNA follows: TGTGCCAGCAGTGGGAGAGGTACCCAGGGAAACAATCAGCCCCAGCATTTT. It codes for CASSGRGTQGNNQPQHF. This chain uses TRBV25-1 with TRBJ1-5; maybe TRBD1 (5 bases). V was cut by 4 bases and J by 3 bases, with 19 bases left in between. The CDR3 runs to 17 residues. The V gene's germline CDR1 is MGHDK and CDR2 SYGVNS.

The chain is built from TRBV28 and TRBJ2-7; a weak D match, TRBD2 (6 bases). Germline V CDR1 and CDR2: MDHEN, SYDVKM. V was clipped by 7 bases and J by 6 bases, with 10 bases between them. The CDR3 consists of 11 residues. CDR3 DNA sequence: TGTGCCAGCACGGAGGGTAGCGAGCAGTACTTC. Translation gives CASTEGSEQYF. Full variable domain (rest looked up from reference TRBV28 and TRBJ2-7): DVKVTQSSRYLVKRTGEKVFLECVQDMDHENMFWYRQDPGLGLRLIYFSYDVKMKEKGDIPEGYSVSREKKERFSLILESASTNQTSMYLCASTEGSEQYFGPGTRLTVT.

The V call is TRBV15, the J call TRBJ2-5; 10 bases are a match to TRBD2. The CDR3 extends over 17 amino acids. V was pared by 0 bases and J by 3 bases, with 7 bases of the junction left unmatched. Germline loops: CDR1 LNHNV, CDR2 YYDKDF (reference sequence). The CDR3 DNA follows: TGTGCCACCAGCAGAGATTGGGGACTAGCGCAGAAAGAGACCCAGTACTTC. Translation: CATSRDWGLAQKETQYF.

The chain recombines TRBV6-1 with TRBJ1-2; D gene unclear. CDR3 length: 10 amino acids. Germline V gene sequence: CDR1 MNHNS, CDR2 SASEGT. V was shortened by 3 bases and J by 4 bases, with 0 bases between the two germline ends. The CDR3 DNA reads TGTGCCAGCAGTGACTATGGCTACACCTTC. Its protein is CASSDYGYTF.

The chain carries TRBV9 and TRBJ1-1; weak D call: TRBD1 (6 bases). The CDR3 length is 13 residues. CDR1 and CDR2 from the germline V gene are SGDLS and YYNGEE. The V and J ends lost 8 bases and 4 bases respectively, with 15 bases between them. CDR3 nucleotides: TGTGCCAGTTCGACAGGCCCATCCACTGAAGCTTTCTTT. The encoded protein is CASSTGPSTEAFF.

CDR3 loop: CASSRKGQGDEQYF. As DNA, the CDR3 is TGTGCCAGCAGTAGAAAGGGACAGGGCGACGAGCAGTACTTC. V and J are TRBV27 and TRBJ2-7; 9 bases line up with TRBD1. The CDR3 contains 14 residues. Per germline, CDR1 MNHEY and CDR2 SMNVEV (reference sequence). V lost 5 bases and J lost 5; bases outside the gene matches: 7.